These T cell receptor beta chains were read from a single sample in a study of shared clonotypes between healthy human individuals. Clones were sequenced by immunoSEQ multiplex PCR, and TCRdb holds only the in-frame ones, with some missing. This table holds approximately 940,000 clones, 70% to 85% found once. Sequenced material: memory CD4+ T cells sorted from blood. The source of these receptors is a man aged 18-30 years in good health. Each CDR3 is given with its conserved first and last residue. D genes are given only for firm matches. The size field is filled for only some rows; it gives once, few, many or a size class.

v_gene,j_gene,abundance,d_gene,CDR3aa,CDR3nt
TRBV19,TRBJ2-3,-,-,CASDLGAGITDTQYF,TGTGCCAGCGACCTAGGGGCCGGAATCACAGATACGCAGTATTTT
TRBV2,TRBJ1-2,few,-,CASRNQGNYGYTF,TGTGCCAGCAGAAATCAGGGTAACTATGGCTACACCTTC
TRBV23-1,TRBJ1-5,-,-,CASSQSDQGLENQPQHF,TGCGCCAGCAGTCAATCGGACCAGGGGCTGGAAAATCAGCCCCAGCATTTT
TRBV2,TRBJ2-7,-,TRBD1,CASIRDRAYEQYF,TGTGCCAGCATCCGGGACAGGGCTTACGAGCAGTACTTC
TRBV20-1,TRBJ1-1,-,-,CSASRGTEAFF,TGCAGTGCTAGCAGGGGCACTGAAGCTTTCTTT
TRBV19,TRBJ1-4,-,-,CASSLLGAGEKLFF,TGTGCCAGTAGTCTTCTTGGGGCCGGTGAAAAACTGTTTTTT
TRBV2,TRBJ2-6,-,-,CASSEDFSGANVLTF,TGTGCCAGCAGTGAAGATTTCTCTGGGGCCAACGTCCTGACTTTC
TRBV9,TRBJ1-2,-,TRBD1,CASSGTGVNYGYTF,TGTGCCAGCAGCGGGACAGGGGTTAACTATGGCTACACCTTC
TRBV5-6,TRBJ1-5,-,-,CASSSAGGGNQPQHF,TGTGCCAGCAGCTCGGCCGGGGGTGGCAATCAGCCCCAGCATTTT
TRBV5-1,TRBJ1-1,-,TRBD1,CASSSTGGVTEAFF,TGCGCCAGCAGCTCGACAGGGGGCGTCACTGAAGCTTTCTTT